The rows below give T cell receptor beta chains drawn from one sample of a study of radiotherapy plus CTLA-4 blockade in lung cancer. Some clones are missing from TCRdb's copy, which holds only in-frame ones; the method was immunoSEQ multiplex PCR. The sample comprises 30,000 to 35,000 clones, about 78% of which are singletons, and roughly 8% rests with the top ten. The specimen comprised peripheral blood, sampled from a patient treated with radiotherapy plus ipilimumab. Receptor source: a human donor with non-small cell lung cancer who had stable disease on radiotherapy plus ipilimumab. The CDR3 runs from the conserved cysteine through the conserved F or W. The D gene is left open where the match is weak. Rows may omit the clone size; those that give it use once, few, many or a size class.

>TRBJ1-6|.|TRBV10-1|.
TGCGCCAGCAGCCTGGACGGGTCGATCCTCCACTTT
CASSLDGSILHF
>TRBJ1-1|.|TRBV27|.
TGTGCCAGCAGTTTATATACAGGGCGGAACACTGAAGCTTTCTTT
CASSLYTGRNTEAFF
>TRBJ1-2|.|TRBV5-8|TRBD1
TGTGCCAGCGGTCGGACAGGGGGGATCTATGGCTACACCTTC
CASGRTGGIYGYTF
>TRBJ2-1|.|TRBV15|.
TGTGCCACCAGCAGATCGACGTTGAATGAGCAGTTCTTC
CATSRSTLNEQFF
>TRBJ2-5|.|TRBV20-1|.
TGCAGTGCTAGACGGGGGAGCATGTACTTC
CSARRGSMYF
>TRBJ1-6|few|TRBV19|.
TGTGCCAGTACGAGGGGGGAATCCCTCCACTTT
CASTRGESLHF
>TRBJ1-2|.|TRBV7-2|.
TGTGCCAGCAGCTTAGCGGGTTCGAACTATGGCTACACCTTC
CASSLAGSNYGYTF
>TRBJ1-4|.|TRBV6-5|.
TGTGCCAGCAGTGTCACAGGGTTGAATGAAAAACTGTTTTTT
CASSVTGLNEKLFF
>TRBJ1-6|.|TRBV13|.
TGTGCCAGCAGCTTTCGAGTCAATTCACCCCTCCACTTT
CASSFRVNSPLHF
>TRBJ1-5|.|TRBV2|.
TGTGCCAGCAGTGTTGGGCTAGGGGGGCGGGGAGGGCGCAATCAGCCCCAGCATTTT
CASSVGLGGRGGRNQPQHF
>TRBJ2-1|.|TRBV19|TRBD1
TGTGCCAGTAGCCCGACAGGGGGCGGCGATGAGCAGTTCTTC
CASSPTGGGDEQFF
>TRBJ1-1|once|TRBV25-1|.
TGTGCCAGCAGAACCGTCTGGGGAGCTTTCTTT
CASRTVWGAFF
>TRBJ2-7|.|TRBV6-6|.
TGTGCCAGCAGTTCGCCGGCAGGGCTCTACGAGCAGTACTTC
CASSSPAGLYEQYF
>TRBJ1-1|.|TRBV11-2|TRBD1
TGTGCCAGCAGCCCTTCGGACAGGGCGAGGACTGAAGCTTTCTTT
CASSPSDRARTEAFF
>TRBJ2-1|.|TRBV9|TRBD1
TGTGCCAGCAGCGTAGCCCCACCCGGACAGGGGGCGAATGAGCAGTTCTTC
CASSVAPPGQGANEQFF
>TRBJ1-1|.|TRBV4-1|TRBD1
TGCGCCAGCAGCCGGGACAGGGCGAGGAAAGCTTTCTTT
CASSRDRARKAFF
>TRBJ1-4|.|TRBV6-5|TRBD1
TGTGCCAGCAGTCGTACAGGGGGAGCTGGAGAAAAACTGTTTTTT
CASSRTGGAGEKLFF
>TRBJ2-1|.|TRBV7-8|TRBD2
TGTGCCAGCAGCTTAGTTAGCGGGGGGTGGAATGAGCAGTTCTTC
CASSLVSGGWNEQFF
>TRBJ1-1|.|TRBV5-6|.
TGTGCCAGCAGCTTGGGAGAGGGGTACACTGAAGCTTTCTTT
CASSLGEGYTEAFF
>TRBJ1-1|.|TRBV10-2|.
TGCGCCAGCAGTGAGTCGTGGGCCGACACTGAAGCTTTCTTT
CASSESWADTEAFF
>TRBJ2-1|.|TRBV6-5|.
TGTGCCAGCAGTAGGGCTGGTGAGCAGTTCTTC
CASSRAGEQFF
>TRBJ1-2|.|TRBV2|.
TGTGCCAGCAGTGAACGGTACTATGGCTACACCTTC
CASSERYYGYTF
>TRBJ1-2|.|TRBV5-1|.
TGCGCCAGCAGCTTGGACCTCGCGGAGGGCTACACCTTC
CASSLDLAEGYTF
>TRBJ1-5|few|TRBV10-3|.
TGTGCCACTTCCCGAGCGGGGAATCAGCCCCAGCATTTT
CATSRAGNQPQHF
>TRBJ2-7|.|TRBV18|.
TGTGCCAGCTCATCCGGGGTCTCCTACGAGCAGTACTTC
CASSSGVSYEQYF
>TRBJ2-7|.|TRBV4-3|.
TGCGCCAGCAGCCAAGAGTGGGGAAATGGTTACGAGCAGTACTTC
CASSQEWGNGYEQYF
>TRBJ2-1|.|TRBV11-2|TRBD2
TGTGCCAGCAGCTTAGTACTGCGGGGGGTCAACAATGAGCAGTTCTTC
CASSLVLRGVNNEQFF
>TRBJ2-1|.|TRBV30|TRBD2
TGTGCCTGGAGCCTCCTAGCGGGGGAGCAGTTCTTC
CAWSLLAGEQFF
>TRBJ2-3|few|TRBV29-1|TRBD1
TGCAGCGTTGAGAGGGACAGTAACACAGATACGCAGTATTTT
CSVERDSNTDTQYF
>TRBJ1-6|.|TRBV4-3|.
TGCGCCAGCAGCCAAGATTGGGGACTGCGGGGACCCCTCCACTTT
CASSQDWGLRGPLHF
>TRBJ2-3|.|TRBV19|TRBD2
TGTGCCAGTAGTATTCGGGGGGTAAGCACAGATACGCAGTATTTT
CASSIRGVSTDTQYF
>TRBJ2-2|.|TRBV5-1|.
TGCGCCAGCAGCTTGGAGGGGTCGGACACCGGGGAGCTGTTTTTT
CASSLEGSDTGELFF
>TRBJ1-1|.|TRBV15|TRBD1
TGTGCCACCAGCAGGGGGGGACAGGGAGGCACTGAAGCTTTCTTT
CATSRGGQGGTEAFF
>TRBJ1-4|once|TRBV5-8|.
TGTGCCAGCAGCTTAGGTTACACTCACAATGAAAAACTGTTTTTT
CASSLGYTHNEKLFF
>TRBJ1-6|.|TRBV29-1|.
TGCAGCGTGCGGGGGAGCTCCTATAATTCACCCCTCCACTTT
CSVRGSSYNSPLHF
>TRBJ1-4|.|TRBV5-1|.
TGCGCCAGCCCCACAGAGCAAACTAATGAAAAACTGTTTTTT
CASPTEQTNEKLFF
>TRBJ2-1|.|TRBV19|TRBD2
TGTGCCAGTAGTATACGAGCGGGGGGGAGTGGAAATGAGCAGTTCTTC
CASSIRAGGSGNEQFF
>TRBJ1-4|few|TRBV7-9|.
TGTGCCAGCAGCTTAGACACGGTTAATGAAAAACTGTTTTTT
CASSLDTVNEKLFF
>TRBJ2-1|.|TRBV2|.
TGTGCCAGCGTACAGGGAAAGCAGTTCTTC
CASVQGKQFF
>TRBJ1-1|.|TRBV5-4|.
TGTGCCAGCAGCCCTCAAACAGGGATGAACACTGAAGCTTTCTTT
CASSPQTGMNTEAFF
>TRBJ1-6|.|TRBV6-1|TRBD1
TGTGCCAGCAGTGAAAGGGAGGGGGCGCGCTCACCCCTCCACTTT
CASSEREGARSPLHF